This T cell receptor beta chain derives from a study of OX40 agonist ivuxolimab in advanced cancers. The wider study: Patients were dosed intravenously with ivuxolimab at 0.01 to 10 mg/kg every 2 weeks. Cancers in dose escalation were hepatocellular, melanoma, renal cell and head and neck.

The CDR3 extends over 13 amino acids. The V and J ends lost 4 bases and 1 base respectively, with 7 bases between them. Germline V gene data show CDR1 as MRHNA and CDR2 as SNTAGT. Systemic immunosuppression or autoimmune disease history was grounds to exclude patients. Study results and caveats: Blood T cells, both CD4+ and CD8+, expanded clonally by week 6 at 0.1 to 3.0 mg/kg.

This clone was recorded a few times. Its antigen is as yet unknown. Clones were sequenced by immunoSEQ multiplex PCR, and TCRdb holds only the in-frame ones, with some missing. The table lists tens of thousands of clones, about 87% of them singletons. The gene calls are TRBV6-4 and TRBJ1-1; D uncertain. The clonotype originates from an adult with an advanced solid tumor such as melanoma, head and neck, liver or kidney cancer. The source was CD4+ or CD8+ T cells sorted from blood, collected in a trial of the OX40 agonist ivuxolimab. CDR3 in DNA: TGTGCCAGCAGTGCCTCAGGGAACACTGAAGCTTTCTTT. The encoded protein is CASSASGNTEAFF.